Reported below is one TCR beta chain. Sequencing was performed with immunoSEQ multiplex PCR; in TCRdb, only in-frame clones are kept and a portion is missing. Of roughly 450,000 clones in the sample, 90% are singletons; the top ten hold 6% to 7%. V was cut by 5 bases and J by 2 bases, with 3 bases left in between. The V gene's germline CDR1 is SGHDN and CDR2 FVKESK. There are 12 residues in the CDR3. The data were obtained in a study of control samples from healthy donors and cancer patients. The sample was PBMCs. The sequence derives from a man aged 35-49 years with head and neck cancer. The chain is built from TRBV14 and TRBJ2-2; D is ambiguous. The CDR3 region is CASSGNTGELFF. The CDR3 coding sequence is TGTGCCAGCAGCGGCAACACCGGGGAGCTGTTTTTT.